This TCR beta chain was sequenced in a study of blood T cell repertoires in COVID-19. About the research overall: Whether acute or convalescent, the COVID-19 samples came from the United States, Italy and Spain. Sample material is recorded as cDNA or gDNA derived from T cells, B-cell-depleted T cells, or PBMCs.

Original data processing: Estimation of nucleated cell counts was performed using reference gene primer amplification. The table came from immunoSEQ multiplex PCR; TCRdb's copy has only in-frame clones and leaves some out. That table is the source of V, J and clone size, and D and trimming were worked out from the DNA. The sample shows about 150,000 clones, just under 85% of them seen only once. The CDR3 has 15 amino acids. J was trimmed by 7 bases and V by 6 bases; bases with no gene match: 11. Germline V gene sequence: CDR1 LNHDA, CDR2 SQIVND (reference sequence). The V call is TRBV19, the J call TRBJ2-1; 8 positions agree with TRBD2. The receptor was derived from a woman aged 55 to 70 with acute or convalescent COVID-19. The sequencing sample was made of peripheral blood. The CDR3 protein is CASRPGLGGWNEQFF. CDR3 DNA sequence: TGTGCCAGTAGGCCGGGACTAGGAGGGTGGAATGAGCAGTTCTTC.